A selection of T cell receptor beta chains follows, all from one sample in a study of shared clonotypes between healthy human individuals. Sequenced by immunoSEQ multiplex PCR; TCRdb stores in-frame clones only, minus some. The data hold about 1.5 million clones, with 96% observed a single time. Sample: naive CD4+ T cells sorted from blood. The receptor source for this set is a young man in good health. Both conserved end residues are trimmed from each CDR3. The order of the fields is J gene, V gene, CDR3 protein.

j_gene: TRBJ2-5; v_gene: TRBV28; CDR3aa: ASTLRGVETQY
j_gene: TRBJ2-1; v_gene: TRBV7-9; CDR3aa: ASSSGSGGAYNEQF
j_gene: TRBJ2-2; v_gene: TRBV28; CDR3aa: ASSLSGELF
j_gene: TRBJ2-5; v_gene: TRBV2; CDR3aa: ASMPGGVETQY
j_gene: TRBJ1-1; v_gene: TRBV28; CDR3aa: ASSQWGSGRKAF
j_gene: TRBJ2-2; v_gene: TRBV4-3; CDR3aa: ASSQDPAELPGELF
j_gene: TRBJ1-5; v_gene: TRBV6-5; CDR3aa: ASSFSGYSNQPQH
j_gene: TRBJ2-2; v_gene: TRBV2; CDR3aa: ASSEELLTGELF
j_gene: TRBJ1-2; v_gene: TRBV5-4; CDR3aa: ASSLAPDYGYT
j_gene: TRBJ2-7; v_gene: TRBV11-2; CDR3aa: ASSLEKDRVYEQY
j_gene: TRBJ2-5; v_gene: TRBV5-1; CDR3aa: ASSLGSETQY
j_gene: TRBJ1-2; v_gene: TRBV5-1; CDR3aa: ASSPRGIGYT
j_gene: TRBJ2-7; v_gene: TRBV7-2; CDR3aa: ASMEHPAYEQY
j_gene: TRBJ2-5; v_gene: TRBV5-1; CDR3aa: ASSSSDRGLQETQY
j_gene: TRBJ2-1; v_gene: TRBV7-9; CDR3aa: ASSLWDSAYNEQF
j_gene: TRBJ1-2; v_gene: TRBV2; CDR3aa: ASRSGQREVGGYT
j_gene: TRBJ2-5; v_gene: TRBV5-5; CDR3aa: ASSLVPPGSLQETQY
j_gene: TRBJ1-2; v_gene: TRBV7-9; CDR3aa: ASSLDIGGYGYT
j_gene: TRBJ2-5; v_gene: TRBV25-1; CDR3aa: ASSEAEAGSIQETQY
j_gene: TRBJ1-1; v_gene: TRBV2; CDR3aa: ASSVAGRAKNTEAF
j_gene: TRBJ2-1; v_gene: TRBV2; CDR3aa: ASSVGRPGGQAPEQF
j_gene: TRBJ2-1; v_gene: TRBV28; CDR3aa: ASSFGGASHGEQF
j_gene: TRBJ2-1; v_gene: TRBV27; CDR3aa: ASSLPPGVSYNEQF
j_gene: TRBJ2-1; v_gene: TRBV2; CDR3aa: ASSLSLATGEQF
j_gene: TRBJ2-7; v_gene: TRBV6-5; CDR3aa: ASSYSTRYEQY
j_gene: TRBJ2-7; v_gene: TRBV15; CDR3aa: ATSRVPGQGSYEQY
j_gene: TRBJ1-4; v_gene: TRBV7-9; CDR3aa: ASSPGIGGPYEKLF
j_gene: TRBJ2-3; v_gene: TRBV7-2; CDR3aa: ASSALLAGVGADTQY
j_gene: TRBJ1-2; v_gene: TRBV14; CDR3aa: ASSRTGLYGYT
j_gene: TRBJ1-1; v_gene: TRBV6-1; CDR3aa: ASSGDWVLVYPEAF
j_gene: TRBJ2-5; v_gene: TRBV7-7; CDR3aa: ASGPGHQETQY
j_gene: TRBJ2-7; v_gene: TRBV28; CDR3aa: ATHRGGRARRNEQY
j_gene: TRBJ2-1; v_gene: TRBV11-2; CDR3aa: ASSLTTSGYYNEQF
j_gene: TRBJ2-5; v_gene: TRBV2; CDR3aa: ASRQLAGVGETQY
j_gene: TRBJ2-1; v_gene: TRBV14; CDR3aa: ASSLLPGLAGGTWSYNEQF
j_gene: TRBJ1-4; v_gene: TRBV19; CDR3aa: ASSMDATNEKLF
j_gene: TRBJ1-1; v_gene: TRBV28; CDR3aa: ASSFGTNTEAF
j_gene: TRBJ2-7; v_gene: TRBV6-5; CDR3aa: ATTTRSSYEQY
j_gene: TRBJ2-3; v_gene: TRBV11-2; CDR3aa: ASSIAGALDTQY
j_gene: TRBJ1-3; v_gene: TRBV2; CDR3aa: ASSEYTRNTIY
j_gene: TRBJ2-6; v_gene: TRBV2; CDR3aa: ASGLPGANVLT
j_gene: TRBJ1-5; v_gene: TRBV6-5; CDR3aa: ASSYYPDVQPQH
j_gene: TRBJ2-1; v_gene: TRBV5-1; CDR3aa: ASSLAFTSYNEQF
j_gene: TRBJ1-5; v_gene: TRBV28; CDR3aa: ASSSPGDRYSNQPQH
j_gene: TRBJ2-2; v_gene: TRBV14; CDR3aa: ASSHALTWSGELF
j_gene: TRBJ2-7; v_gene: TRBV5-1; CDR3aa: ASSLDRAHEQY
j_gene: TRBJ1-4; v_gene: TRBV5-1; CDR3aa: ASSLGVANEKLF
j_gene: TRBJ2-1; v_gene: TRBV5-8; CDR3aa: ASSTGTGLYNEQF
j_gene: TRBJ2-3; v_gene: TRBV30; CDR3aa: AWLAGGSTDTQY
j_gene: TRBJ1-1; v_gene: TRBV5-4; CDR3aa: ASSLVAGQAF
j_gene: TRBJ2-1; v_gene: TRBV4-1; CDR3aa: ASSQGSGLADSYNEQF
j_gene: TRBJ2-3; v_gene: TRBV9; CDR3aa: ASSVGEATDTQY
j_gene: TRBJ1-2; v_gene: TRBV7-2; CDR3aa: ASSLADILYGYT